This T cell receptor beta chain was recorded in a study of CD8+ T cells in alopecia areata. Extracted RNA was reverse transcribed, and the resulting cDNA served as sequencing template. Profiled with immunoSEQ multiplex PCR; TCRdb holds only in-frame clones, not every one. The sample has 110,000 to 150,000 clones, 62% seen once; the top ten hold about 38%. The V gene's germline CDR1 is MGHRA and CDR2 YSYEKL. The ends were cut back, 1 base at V and 5 bases at J, with 7 bases in the middle. The CDR3 loop spans 13 amino acids. Sequencing was performed on CD8+ T cells sorted from blood. This receptor was obtained from a human donor in good health. This chain connects TRBV4-1 to TRBJ2-3; D is possibly TRBD2 (6 bases). In DNA form, the CDR3 reads TGCGCCAGCAGCCAAGGGGGGGAAGATACGCAGTATTTT. Translating it yields CASSQGGEDTQYF.